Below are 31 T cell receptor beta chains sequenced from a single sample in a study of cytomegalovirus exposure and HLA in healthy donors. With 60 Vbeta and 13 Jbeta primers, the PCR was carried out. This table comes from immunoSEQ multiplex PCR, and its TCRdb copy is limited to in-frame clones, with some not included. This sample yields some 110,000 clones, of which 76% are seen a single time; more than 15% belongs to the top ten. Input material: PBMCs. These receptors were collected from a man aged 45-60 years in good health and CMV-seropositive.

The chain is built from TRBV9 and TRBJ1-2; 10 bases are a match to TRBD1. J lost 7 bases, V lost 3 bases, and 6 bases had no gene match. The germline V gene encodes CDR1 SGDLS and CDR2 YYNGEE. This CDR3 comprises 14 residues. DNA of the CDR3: TGTGCCAGCAGCGCTTGGACAGGGGGGTTTGGCTACACCTTC. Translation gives CASSAWTGGFGYTF.

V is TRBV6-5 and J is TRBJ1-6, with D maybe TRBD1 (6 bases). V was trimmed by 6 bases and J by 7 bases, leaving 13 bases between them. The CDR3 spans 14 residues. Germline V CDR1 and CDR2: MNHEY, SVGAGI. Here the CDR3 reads CASRQGLENSPLHF. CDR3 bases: TGTGCCAGCAGACAGGGTCTCGAGAATTCACCCCTCCACTTT.

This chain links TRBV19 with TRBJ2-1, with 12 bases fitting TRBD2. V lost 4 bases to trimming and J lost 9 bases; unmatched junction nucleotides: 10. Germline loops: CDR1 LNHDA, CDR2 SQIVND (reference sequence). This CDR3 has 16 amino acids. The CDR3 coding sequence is TGTGCCAGTAGTAAAGGTCTAGCGGGAGGGTTGGGTGAGCAGTTCTTC. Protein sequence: CASSKGLAGGLGEQFF. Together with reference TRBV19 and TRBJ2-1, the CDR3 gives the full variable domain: DGGITQSPKYLFRKEGQNVTLSCEQNLNHDAMYWYRQDPGQGLRLIYYSQIVNDFQKGDIAEGYSVSREKKESFPLTVTSAQKNPTAFYLCASSKGLAGGLGEQFFGPGTRLTVL.

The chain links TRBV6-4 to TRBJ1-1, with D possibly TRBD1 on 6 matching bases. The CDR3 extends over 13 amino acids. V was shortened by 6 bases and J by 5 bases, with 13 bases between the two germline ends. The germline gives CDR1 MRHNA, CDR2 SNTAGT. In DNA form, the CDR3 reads TGTGCCAGCAGCTACAGGGCTGGGACTGAAGCTTTCTTT. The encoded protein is CASSYRAGTEAFF.

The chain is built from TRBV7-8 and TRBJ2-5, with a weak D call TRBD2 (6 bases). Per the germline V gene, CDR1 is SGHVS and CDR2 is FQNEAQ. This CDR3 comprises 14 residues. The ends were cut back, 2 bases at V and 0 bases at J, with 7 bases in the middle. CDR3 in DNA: TGTGCCAGCAGCTTATGGACTAACCAAGAGACCCAGTACTTC. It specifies CASSLWTNQETQYF.

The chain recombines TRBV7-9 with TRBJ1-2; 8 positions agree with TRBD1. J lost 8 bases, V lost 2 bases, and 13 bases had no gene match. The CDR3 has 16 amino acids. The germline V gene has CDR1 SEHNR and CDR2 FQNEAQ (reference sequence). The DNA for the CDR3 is TGTGCCAGCAGCTTAAACTCAGGGGGCGCGGGGTCCGGCTACACCTTC. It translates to CASSLNSGGAGSGYTF.

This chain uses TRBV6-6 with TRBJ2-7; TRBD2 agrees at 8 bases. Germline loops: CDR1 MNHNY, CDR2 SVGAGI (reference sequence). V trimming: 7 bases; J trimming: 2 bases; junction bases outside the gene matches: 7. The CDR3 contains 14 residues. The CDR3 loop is CASTGGGGTYEQYF. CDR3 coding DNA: TGTGCCAGCACGGGAGGGGGGGGAACCTACGAGCAGTACTTC.

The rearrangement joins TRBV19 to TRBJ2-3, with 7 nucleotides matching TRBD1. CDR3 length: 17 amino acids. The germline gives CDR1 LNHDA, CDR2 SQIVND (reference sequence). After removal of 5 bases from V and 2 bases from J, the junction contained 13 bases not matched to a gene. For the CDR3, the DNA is TGTGCCAGTAGTCCCTTAGCCCAACAGGGGAACACAGATACGCAGTATTTT. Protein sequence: CASSPLAQQGNTDTQYF. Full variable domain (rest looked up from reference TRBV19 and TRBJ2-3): DGGITQSPKYLFRKEGQNVTLSCEQNLNHDAMYWYRQDPGQGLRLIYYSQIVNDFQKGDIAEGYSVSREKKESFPLTVTSAQKNPTAFYLCASSPLAQQGNTDTQYFGPGTRLTVL.

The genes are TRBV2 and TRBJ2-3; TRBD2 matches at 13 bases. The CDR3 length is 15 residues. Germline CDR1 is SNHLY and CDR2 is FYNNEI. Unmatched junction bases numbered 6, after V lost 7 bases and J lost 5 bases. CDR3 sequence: CASKALAGGIDTQYF. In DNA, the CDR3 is TGTGCCAGCAAGGCACTAGCGGGGGGGATAGATACGCAGTATTTT.

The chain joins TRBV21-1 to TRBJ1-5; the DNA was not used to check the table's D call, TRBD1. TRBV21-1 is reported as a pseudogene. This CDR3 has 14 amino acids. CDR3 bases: TGTGCCAGCAGCAGAGAAGGGGTAAGGCAGCCCCAGCATTTT. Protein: CASSREGVRQPQHF.

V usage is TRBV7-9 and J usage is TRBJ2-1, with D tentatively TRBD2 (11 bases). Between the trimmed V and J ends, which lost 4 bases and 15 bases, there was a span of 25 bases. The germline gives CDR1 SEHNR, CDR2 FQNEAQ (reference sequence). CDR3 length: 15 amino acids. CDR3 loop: CASSSGTGVSGRGFF. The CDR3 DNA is TGTGCCAGCAGCTCCGGGACAGGGGTTAGCGGGAGGGGGTTCTTC.

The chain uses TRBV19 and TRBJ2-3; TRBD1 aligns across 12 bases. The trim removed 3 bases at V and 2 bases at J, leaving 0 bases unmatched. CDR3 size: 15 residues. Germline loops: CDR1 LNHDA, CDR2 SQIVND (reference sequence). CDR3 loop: CASSMGQGATDTQYF. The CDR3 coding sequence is TGTGCCAGTAGTATGGGACAGGGGGCCACAGATACGCAGTATTTT.

The CDR3 nucleotides are TGTGCCAGCATTCAAGAACCAGGGGGCGGCACTGAAGCTTTCTTT. Protein product: CASIQEPGGGTEAFF. V and J are TRBV2 and TRBJ1-1; 8 bases fit TRBD1. Unmatched junction bases numbered 11, after V lost 7 bases and J lost 4 bases. The length of the CDR3 is 15 residues. Germline assignment: CDR1 SNHLY and CDR2 FYNNEI.

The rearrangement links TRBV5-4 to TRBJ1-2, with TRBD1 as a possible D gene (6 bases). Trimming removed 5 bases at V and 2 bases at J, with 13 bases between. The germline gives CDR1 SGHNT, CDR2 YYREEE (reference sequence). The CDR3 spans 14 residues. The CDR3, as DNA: TGTGCCAGCAGGTCTATGGGGGCGAACTATGGCTACACCTTC. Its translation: CASRSMGANYGYTF.

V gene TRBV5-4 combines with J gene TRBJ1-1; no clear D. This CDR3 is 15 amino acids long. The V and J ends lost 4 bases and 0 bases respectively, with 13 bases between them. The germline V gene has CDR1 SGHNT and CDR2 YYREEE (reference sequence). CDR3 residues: CASSTSGSLNTEAFF. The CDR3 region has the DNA TGTGCCAGCAGCACTTCAGGTTCCTTGAACACTGAAGCTTTCTTT.

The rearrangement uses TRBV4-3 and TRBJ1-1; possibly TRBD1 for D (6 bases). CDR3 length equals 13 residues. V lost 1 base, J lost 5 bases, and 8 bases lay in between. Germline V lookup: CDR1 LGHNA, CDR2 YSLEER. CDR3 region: CASSQAGTTEAFF. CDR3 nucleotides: TGCGCCAGCAGCCAAGCTGGGACAACTGAAGCTTTCTTT.

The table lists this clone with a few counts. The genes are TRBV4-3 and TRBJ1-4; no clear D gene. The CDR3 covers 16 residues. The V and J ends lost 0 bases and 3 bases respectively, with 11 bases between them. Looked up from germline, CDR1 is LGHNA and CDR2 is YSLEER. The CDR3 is CASSQDRGSANEKLFF. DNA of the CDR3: TGCGCCAGCAGCCAAGATCGCGGCAGCGCTAATGAAAAACTGTTTTTT.

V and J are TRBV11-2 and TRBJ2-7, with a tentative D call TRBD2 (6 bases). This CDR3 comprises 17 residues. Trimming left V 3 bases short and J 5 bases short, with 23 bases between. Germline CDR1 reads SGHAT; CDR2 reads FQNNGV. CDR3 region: CASSLVGFREARDEQYF. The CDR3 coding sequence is TGTGCCAGCAGCTTGGTAGGGTTCAGGGAGGCCCGGGACGAGCAGTACTTC.

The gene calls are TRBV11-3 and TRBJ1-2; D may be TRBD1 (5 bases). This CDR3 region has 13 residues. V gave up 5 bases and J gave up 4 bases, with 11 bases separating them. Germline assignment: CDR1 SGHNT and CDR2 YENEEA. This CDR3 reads CASSPGQGYGYTF. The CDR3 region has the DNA TGTGCCAGCAGCCCCGGGCAGGGCTATGGCTACACCTTC.

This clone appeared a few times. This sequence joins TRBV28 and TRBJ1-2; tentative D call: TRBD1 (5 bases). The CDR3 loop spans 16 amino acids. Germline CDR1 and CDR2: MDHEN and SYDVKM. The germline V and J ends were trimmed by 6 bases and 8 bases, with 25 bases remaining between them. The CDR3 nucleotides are TGTGCCAGCAGCGAATTAGTGACAGAGAAGAAGGACGGCTACACCTTC. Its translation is CASSELVTEKKDGYTF.

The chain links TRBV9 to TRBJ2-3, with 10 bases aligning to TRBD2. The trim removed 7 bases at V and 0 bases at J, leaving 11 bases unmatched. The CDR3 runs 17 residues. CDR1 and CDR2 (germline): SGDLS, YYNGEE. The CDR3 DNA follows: TGTGCCAGCGGGGTCTCTAGCGGGAGTTCTAGCACAGATACGCAGTATTTT. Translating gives CASGVSSGSSSTDTQYF. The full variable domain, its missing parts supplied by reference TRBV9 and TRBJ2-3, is DSGVTQTPKHLITATGQRVTLRCSPRSGDLSVYWYQQSLDQGLQFLIQYYNGEERAKGNILERFSAQQFPDLHSELNLSSLELGDSALYFCASGVSSGSSSTDTQYFGPGTRLTVL.

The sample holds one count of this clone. CDR3 sequence: CASSNLRGGAVTDTQYF. CDR3 in DNA: TGTGCCAGTAGTAACCTGAGGGGGGGGGCCGTCACAGATACGCAGTATTTT. This chain joins TRBV19 and TRBJ2-3; the D gene is possibly TRBD2 (7 bases). Trimming removed 4 bases at V and 2 bases at J, with 19 bases between. This CDR3 is 17 amino acids long. The germline V gene encodes CDR1 LNHDA and CDR2 SQIVND (reference sequence).

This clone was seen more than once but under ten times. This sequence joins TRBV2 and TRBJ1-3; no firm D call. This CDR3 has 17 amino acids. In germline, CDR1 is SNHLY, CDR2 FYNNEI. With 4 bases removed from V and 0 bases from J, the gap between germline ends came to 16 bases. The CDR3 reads CASSGEVVNPSGNTIYF. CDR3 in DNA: TGTGCCAGCAGTGGGGAGGTGGTCAACCCCTCTGGAAACACCATATATTTT.

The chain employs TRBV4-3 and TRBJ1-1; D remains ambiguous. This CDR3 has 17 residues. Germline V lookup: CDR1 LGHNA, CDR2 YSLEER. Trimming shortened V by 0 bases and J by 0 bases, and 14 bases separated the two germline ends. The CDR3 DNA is TGCGCCAGCAGCCAAGATAGGCCCCGGGGAATGAACACTGAAGCTTTCTTT. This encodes CASSQDRPRGMNTEAFF.

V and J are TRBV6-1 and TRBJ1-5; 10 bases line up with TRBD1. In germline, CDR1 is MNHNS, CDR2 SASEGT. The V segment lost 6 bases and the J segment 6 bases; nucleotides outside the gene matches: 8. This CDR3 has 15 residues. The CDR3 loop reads CASRDRGRLGQPQHF. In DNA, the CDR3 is TGTGCCAGCAGAGACAGGGGGCGCCTGGGTCAGCCCCAGCATTTT.

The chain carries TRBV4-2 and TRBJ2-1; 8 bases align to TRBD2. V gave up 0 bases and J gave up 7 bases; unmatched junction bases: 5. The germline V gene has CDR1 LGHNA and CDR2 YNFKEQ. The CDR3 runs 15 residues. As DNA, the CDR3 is TGTGCCAGCAGCCAAGAGGGGCGGGAGGATAATGAGCAGTTCTTC. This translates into CASSQEGREDNEQFF.

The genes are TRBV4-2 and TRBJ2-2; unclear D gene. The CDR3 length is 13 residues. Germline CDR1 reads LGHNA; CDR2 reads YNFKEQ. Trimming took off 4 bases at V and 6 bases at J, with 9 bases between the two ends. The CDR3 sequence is CASSPGQPGELFF. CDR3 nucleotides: TGTGCCAGCAGCCCCGGTCAACCCGGGGAGCTGTTTTTT.

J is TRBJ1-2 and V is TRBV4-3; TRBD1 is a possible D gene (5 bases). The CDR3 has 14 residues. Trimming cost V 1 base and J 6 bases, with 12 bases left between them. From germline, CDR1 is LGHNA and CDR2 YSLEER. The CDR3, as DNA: TGCGCCAGCAGCCAAGTGGTCTCAGGGAATGGCTACACCTTC. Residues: CASSQVVSGNGYTF.

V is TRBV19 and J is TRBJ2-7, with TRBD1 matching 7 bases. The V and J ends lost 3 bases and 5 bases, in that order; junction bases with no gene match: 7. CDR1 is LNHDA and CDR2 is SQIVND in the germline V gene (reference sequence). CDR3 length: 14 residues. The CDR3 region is CASSIRTGLNEQYF. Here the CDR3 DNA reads TGTGCCAGTAGTATCCGGACAGGCTTAAACGAGCAGTACTTC. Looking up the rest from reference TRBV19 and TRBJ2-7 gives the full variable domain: DGGITQSPKYLFRKEGQNVTLSCEQNLNHDAMYWYRQDPGQGLRLIYYSQIVNDFQKGDIAEGYSVSREKKESFPLTVTSAQKNPTAFYLCASSIRTGLNEQYFGPGTRLTVT.

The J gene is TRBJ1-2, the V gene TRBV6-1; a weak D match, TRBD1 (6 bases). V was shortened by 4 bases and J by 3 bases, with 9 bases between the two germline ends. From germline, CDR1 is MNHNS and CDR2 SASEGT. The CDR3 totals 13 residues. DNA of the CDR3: TGTGCCAGCAGTGTGGACAGTTACTATGGCTACACCTTC. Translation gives CASSVDSYYGYTF.

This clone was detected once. This chain's CDR3 is CASSLGTPPGEQYF. The CDR3 coding sequence is TGTGCCAGCAGCCTTGGGACACCGCCCGGCGAGCAGTACTTC. This chain uses TRBV5-5 with TRBJ2-7; TRBD1 is a possible D gene (6 bases). This CDR3 is built from 14 residues. V gave up 4 bases and J gave up 6 bases, with 17 bases separating them. The germline V gene has CDR1 SGHKS and CDR2 YYEKEE (reference sequence). The entire variable domain, with the rest obtained from reference TRBV5-5 and TRBJ2-7, is as follows: DAGVTQSPTHLIKTRGQQVTLRCSPISGHKSVSWYQQVLGQGPQFIFQYYEKEERGRGNFPDRFSARQFPNYSSELNVNALLLGDSALYLCASSLGTPPGEQYFGPGTRLTVT.